This T cell receptor (beta chain) emerged from a study of blood T cell repertoires in COVID-19. In the original analysis: From reference gene primer amplification, estimates of nucleated cell counts were derived. The method was immunoSEQ multiplex PCR; TCRdb's version includes in-frame clones alone and lacks a portion of them. That table supplies the V and J calls and clone size; D and trimming were determined from the DNA. The profile shows 15,000 to 20,000 clones, about 90% of them singletons. The CDR3 spans 19 residues. Trimming removed 6 bases from V and 0 bases from J; junction bases left unmatched: 15. CDR1 SGHRS and CDR2 YFSETQ come from the germline V gene.

This TCR came from a man aged 55 to 70 with active COVID-19. Sequencing was done on a sample of peripheral blood. V usage is TRBV5-1 and J usage is TRBJ2-6, with TRBD1 identical over 7 bases. This CDR3 is CASTKMGTATFSGANVLTF. CDR3 nucleotides: TGCGCCAGCACTAAAATGGGGACAGCAACTTTCTCTGGGGCCAACGTCCTGACTTTC.